Each of the 18 T cell receptor beta chains below was sequenced from the same sample in a study of CD8 T cells in Susac syndrome (dated by TCRdb to about 2019). Library prep was done by the immunoSEQ multiplex PCR assay. RNA was extracted using the RNeasy kit, and about 0.45 to 1 microgram was reverse transcribed with random hexamers. TCRdb trimmed the raw reads at Q25, called clones with MiXCR and kept productive beta chains. Merged by CDR3 protein, the rows form single entries marked with the most common genes and DNA. The sample table lists about 190,000 distinct CDR3 sequences, 75% to 95% of them with a count of one. Around 0.079% of the sample goes to the ten largest clones. Sequencing was carried out using CD4+ T cells from PBMCs. The receptors come from a human donor with Susac syndrome.

This rearrangement joins TRBV27 to TRBJ2-5; D unclear. Trimming cost V 0 bases and J 2 bases, with 10 bases left between them. Per germline, CDR1 MNHEY and CDR2 SMNVEV (reference sequence). CDR3 size: 15 residues. The CDR3 DNA reads as TGTGCCAGCAGTTTATCGACGTACGGACAAGAGACCCAGTACTTC. Amino acids: CASSLSTYGQETQYF.

The rearrangement links TRBV6-5 to TRBJ1-2, with a possible D match to TRBD1 (6 bases). V dropped 6 bases and J dropped 7 bases, with 15 bases sitting between them. CDR1 is MNHEY, CDR2 SVGAGI, per germline. The CDR3 covers 13 residues. CDR3: CASRPLGGGGYTF. CDR3 DNA: TGTGCCAGCAGACCCTTAGGAGGGGGTGGCTACACCTTC.

The genes are TRBV5-1 and TRBJ2-5; D perhaps matches TRBD2 (6 bases). The V gene's germline CDR1 is SGHRS and CDR2 YFSETQ. Trimming took 2 bases from V and 5 from J, leaving 13 bases between them. The CDR3 is made up of 14 amino acids. DNA for the CDR3: TGCGCCAGCAGCTTAGGAGGGATTAGGGAGACCCAGTACTTC. Its protein is CASSLGGIRETQYF.

The gene calls are TRBV5-1 and TRBJ2-5; D perhaps matches TRBD2 (6 bases). The germline gives CDR1 SGHRS, CDR2 YFSETQ. Trimming removed 4 bases from V and 5 bases from J, with 15 bases in between. The CDR3 extends over 14 amino acids. The CDR3, as DNA: TGCGCCAGCAGCACCGGGACTCTAGGGGAGACCCAGTACTTC. It is translated as CASSTGTLGETQYF. Variable domain in full (rest from reference TRBV5-1 and TRBJ2-5): KAGVTQTPRYLIKTRGQQVTLSCSPISGHRSVSWYQQTPGQGLQFLFEYFSETQRNKGNFPGRFSGRQFSNSRSEMNVSTLELGDSALYLCASSTGTLGETQYFGPGTRLLVL.

The chain recombines TRBV2 with TRBJ2-7, with D possibly matching TRBD1 (6 bases). The germline V gene has CDR1 SNHLY and CDR2 FYNNEI. V was shortened by 3 bases and J by 0 bases, with 9 bases between the two germline ends. The CDR3 is 14 residues long. In DNA, the CDR3 is TGTGCCAGCAGTGAGAGGGGGAGCTCCTACGAGCAGTACTTC. Translated: CASSERGSSYEQYF.

The CDR3 bases are TGTGCCAGTAGTCGGACTAGCGGGAGTGAGACCCAGTACTTC. Translating gives CASSRTSGSETQYF. The rearrangement links TRBV19 to TRBJ2-5, with 13 bases matching TRBD2. Germline values: CDR1 LNHDA, CDR2 SQIVND (reference sequence). This CDR3 region has 14 residues. V was clipped by 5 bases and J by 5 bases; unmatched bases: 2. The variable domain in full, completed from reference TRBV19 and TRBJ2-5, reads DGGITQSPKYLFRKEGQNVTLSCEQNLNHDAMYWYRQDPGQGLRLIYYSQIVNDFQKGDIAEGYSVSREKKESFPLTVTSAQKNPTAFYLCASSRTSGSETQYFGPGTRLLVL.

The chain couples TRBV5-1 to TRBJ2-3, with 7 nucleotides matching TRBD1. CDR3 length: 15 amino acids. After removal of 4 bases from V and 2 bases from J, the junction contained 7 bases not matched to a gene. Per the germline V gene, CDR1 is SGHRS and CDR2 is YFSETQ. The DNA for the CDR3 is TGCGCCAGCAGCGAAGGGGACAGACTCACAGATACGCAGTATTTT. It encodes CASSEGDRLTDTQYF.

The chain couples TRBV27 to TRBJ1-1, with D tentatively TRBD1 (5 bases). Trimming pared 4 bases from V and 11 bases from J, leaving 14 bases between. CDR3 length: 12 residues. The germline gives CDR1 MNHEY, CDR2 SMNVEV (reference sequence). The CDR3 region is CASSSEGAGAFF. CDR3 bases: TGTGCCAGCAGTTCAGAAGGGGCCGGCGCTTTCTTT.

The chain employs TRBV19 and TRBJ1-1; D remains ambiguous. Germline V gives CDR1 LNHDA, CDR2 SQIVND (reference sequence). Trimming removed 5 bases from V and 4 bases from J, with 14 bases in between. The CDR3 has 14 residues. The CDR3 loop reads CASSPTQEATEAFF. For the CDR3, the DNA is TGTGCCAGTAGTCCCACCCAGGAGGCCACTGAAGCTTTCTTT.

The chain joins TRBV6-5 to TRBJ1-2, with 12 bases that match TRBD1. This CDR3 has 17 amino acids. J was trimmed by 3 bases and V by 4 bases; bases with no gene match: 9. The germline V gene encodes CDR1 MNHEY and CDR2 SVGAGI. The CDR3 sequence is CASSSGTGGAGDYGYTF. CDR3 bases: TGTGCCAGCAGTTCCGGGACAGGGGGCGCTGGGGACTATGGCTACACCTTC.

V is TRBV18 and J is TRBJ2-7; 9 bases align to TRBD1. CDR1 is KGHSH, CDR2 LQKENI, per germline. There are 17 residues in the CDR3. With 2 bases clipped from V and 9 bases from J, the junction kept 17 bases outside the gene matches. CDR3 loop: CASSPAIAGQGRFGQYF. CDR3 coding DNA: TGTGCCAGCTCACCAGCTATCGCGGGACAGGGCCGGTTCGGGCAGTACTTC. Full variable domain (missing parts from reference TRBV18 and TRBJ2-7): NAGVMQNPRHLVRRRGQEARLRCSPMKGHSHVYWYRQLPEEGLKFMVYLQKENIIDESGMPKERFSAEFPKEGPSILRIQQVVRGDSAAYFCASSPAIAGQGRFGQYFGPGTRLTVT.

The chain recombines TRBV5-4 with TRBJ2-5, with 7 bases that match TRBD1. CDR1 and CDR2 from the germline V gene are SGHNT and YYREEE (reference sequence). V was clipped by 0 bases and J by 3 bases; unmatched bases: 5. There are 15 residues in the CDR3. CDR3 nucleotide sequence: TGTGCCAGCAGCTTGGGGACAGGTCAAAAAGAGACCCAGTACTTC. Its translation is CASSLGTGQKETQYF.

This chain uses TRBV2 with TRBJ2-1; TRBD2 aligns across 9 bases. CDR3 length: 15 residues. CDR1 is SNHLY and CDR2 is FYNNEI in the germline V gene. V trimming: 4 bases; J trimming: 6 bases; junction bases outside the gene matches: 7. As DNA, the CDR3 is TGTGCCAGCAGTGGGGGACTAGCCAGCGGCAATGAGCAGTTCTTC. Amino acids: CASSGGLASGNEQFF. Variable domain in full (rest from reference TRBV2 and TRBJ2-1): EPEVTQTPSHQVTQMGQEVILRCVPISNHLYFYWYRQILGQKVEFLVSFYNNEISEKSEIFDDQFSVERPDGSNFTLKIRSTKLEDSAMYFCASSGGLASGNEQFFGPGTRLTVL.

CDR3 sequence: CASSHTLGVFYNEQFF. The CDR3 nucleotides read TGCGCCAGCAGCCATACGCTCGGGGTCTTCTACAATGAGCAGTTCTTC. The genes are TRBV4-1 and TRBJ2-1; a possible D gene is TRBD2 (5 bases). The CDR3 totals 16 residues. Trimming took off 3 bases at V and 3 bases at J, with 15 bases between the two ends. Germline CDR1 is MGHRA and CDR2 is YSYEKL.

On this clonotype itself: A read error may produce the germline difference seen at one junction end. The gene calls are TRBV7-7 and TRBJ2-5; 7 bases are a match to TRBD1. The CDR3 is 13 residues long. The V gene's germline CDR1 is SSHAT and CDR2 FNYEAQ (reference sequence). The CDR3 loop reads CASSPDRAETQYF. CDR3 in DNA: TGTGCTAGCAGCCCCGACAGGGCAGAGACCCAGTACTTC.

The count of this clonotype is one. This sequence joins TRBV20-1 and TRBJ2-3, with D possibly being TRBD1 (6 bases). Germline V gene data show CDR1 as DFQATT and CDR2 as SNEGSKA (reference sequence). The CDR3 is 15 residues long. V was cut by 5 bases and J by 3 bases, with 18 bases left in between. DNA of the CDR3: TGCAGTGCTGCCCCCCCCCAGGGGCCAACAGATACGCAGTATTTT. It specifies CSAAPPQGPTDTQYF.

The chain recombines TRBV18 with TRBJ2-2, with D unresolved. Looked up from germline, CDR1 is KGHSH and CDR2 is LQKENI. The CDR3 runs to 14 residues. Trimming removed 3 bases at V and 3 bases at J, with 8 bases between. The CDR3 region is CASSPLDYTGELFF. CDR3 sequence (DNA): TGTGCCAGCTCACCTCTCGACTACACCGGGGAGCTGTTTTTT.

This clonotype was found once. The chain links TRBV18 to TRBJ1-1, with D possibly matching TRBD1 (5 bases). Germline V gene sequence: CDR1 KGHSH, CDR2 LQKENI. The CDR3 loop spans 15 amino acids. V lost 0 bases and J 3 bases, leaving 11 bases between the germline ends. This CDR3 reads CASSPPGRADTEAFF. The DNA of the CDR3 is TGTGCCAGCTCACCACCGGGCAGGGCGGACACTGAAGCTTTCTTT. Complete variable domain (other parts from reference TRBV18 and TRBJ1-1): NAGVMQNPRHLVRRRGQEARLRCSPMKGHSHVYWYRQLPEEGLKFMVYLQKENIIDESGMPKERFSAEFPKEGPSILRIQQVVRGDSAAYFCASSPPGRADTEAFFGQGTRLTVV.